These 2 T cell receptor beta chains originate from one sample sequenced in a study of CD8 T cells in ankylosing spondylitis (dated by TCRdb to about 2017). The library was produced with 5' RACE. The sequencer listed for this sample is Illumina HiSeq 2500. TCRdb reprocessing: public reads trimmed at Q25 with fastp, clones called with MiXCR, in-frame beta chains kept. Identical CDR3 proteins give one entry, which carries the most common genes and DNA. The sample has 200,000 to 300,000 distinct CDR3 sequences on record, 30% to 35% of them singletons. Together, the top ten hold approximately 4.4% of the sample. Sequenced material: blood, either unsorted or a sorted T cell fraction (not recorded which). The receptor source for this set is a male donor with ankylosing spondylitis or in good health (not recorded which).

This clonotype was observed a few times. The rearrangement joins TRBV19 to TRBJ2-1, with 9 bases aligning to TRBD2. This CDR3 region has 11 residues. The germline CDR1 and CDR2 sequences are LNHDA and SQIVND (reference sequence). After removal of 3 bases from V and 16 bases from J, the junction contained 4 bases not matched to a gene. This CDR3 is CASSMGTSSFF. The CDR3 DNA follows: TGTGCCAGTAGTATGGGGACTAGCTCCTTCTTC.

The rearrangement links TRBV29-1 to TRBJ2-2; D uncertain. V was trimmed by 7 bases and J by 3 bases, leaving 6 bases between them. The CDR3 has 11 amino acids. Germline CDR1 SQVTM, CDR2 ANQGSEA. CDR3 bases: TGCAGCGCGACATACACCGGGGAGCTGTTTTTT. Translated, it gives CSATYTGELFF.